A single sample gave rise to the 7 T cell receptor beta chains below, sequenced in a study of shared clonotypes between healthy human individuals. Repertoires were generated with immunoSEQ multiplex PCR, while TCRdb's copy carries only in-frame clones and drops some. The repertoire holds 450,000 to 500,000 clones, with 76% as singletons. Sequencing used PBMCs. The receptor set was obtained from a woman in her 40s in good health. Some clones in this sample may be carry-over from other donors' samples.

The rearrangement links TRBV28 to TRBJ2-7; D gene ambiguous. This CDR3 has 15 amino acids. CDR1 is MDHEN, CDR2 SYDVKM, per germline. V lost 5 bases and J 3 bases, leaving 17 bases between the germline ends. CDR3 DNA: TGTGCCAGCAGTCCTCCGATTGCTTACAGCTACGAGCAGTACTTC. Residues: CASSPPIAYSYEQYF.

The rearrangement links TRBV6-5 to TRBJ1-1; D remains ambiguous. The germline V and J ends were trimmed by 2 bases and 7 bases, with 14 bases remaining between them. Per germline, CDR1 MNHEY and CDR2 SVGAGI. The CDR3 consists of 14 residues. This chain's CDR3 is CASSYLDTASEAFF. Here the CDR3 DNA reads TGTGCCAGCAGTTACCTAGACACCGCGAGTGAAGCTTTCTTT.

The chain has TRBV11-3 and TRBJ2-1, with TRBD2 matching over 7 bases. Germline lookup yields CDR1 SGHNT and CDR2 YENEEA. V was clipped by 6 bases and J by 1 base; unmatched bases: 3. This CDR3 region has 14 residues. The CDR3 region is CASSGGSSYNEQFF. In DNA form, the CDR3 reads TGTGCCAGCAGTGGCGGGAGTTCCTACAATGAGCAGTTCTTC.

This clone appeared a single time. The chain joins TRBV6-6 to TRBJ2-5; D unresolved. V shed 0 bases and J shed 5 bases, with 10 bases lying between them. The CDR3 consists of 14 residues. Germline V lookup: CDR1 MNHNY, CDR2 SVGAGI (reference sequence). DNA of the CDR3: TGTGCCAGCAGTTACTCCCCTACAATTGAGACCCAGTACTTC. This encodes CASSYSPTIETQYF.

This sequence joins TRBV7-9 and TRBJ2-7; D perhaps matches TRBD2 (6 bases). This CDR3 comprises 13 residues. Germline CDR1 SEHNR, CDR2 FQNEAQ (reference sequence). With 5 bases removed from V and 3 bases from J, the gap between germline ends came to 11 bases. The CDR3 nucleotides are TGTGCCAGCAGCCGGGGGTCGGTCTACGAGCAGTACTTC. It specifies CASSRGSVYEQYF.

This clone was seen a few times. This sequence joins TRBV18 and TRBJ2-3; D not resolved. The germline CDR1 and CDR2 sequences are KGHSH and LQKENI. Deletions cut 3 bases from V and 5 bases from J, with 6 bases between. This CDR3 has 12 amino acids. CDR3 sequence: CASSPTKDTQYF. The CDR3 region has the DNA TGTGCCAGCTCACCTACGAAAGATACGCAGTATTTT.

This chain links TRBV28 with TRBJ2-1, with unresolved D. This CDR3 region has 14 residues. Germline lookup yields CDR1 MDHEN and CDR2 SYDVKM. V was trimmed by 7 bases and J by 2 bases, leaving 12 bases between them. CDR3 region: CASTVRGTYNEQFF. CDR3 DNA sequence: TGTGCCAGCACGGTGAGAGGCACCTACAATGAGCAGTTCTTC.